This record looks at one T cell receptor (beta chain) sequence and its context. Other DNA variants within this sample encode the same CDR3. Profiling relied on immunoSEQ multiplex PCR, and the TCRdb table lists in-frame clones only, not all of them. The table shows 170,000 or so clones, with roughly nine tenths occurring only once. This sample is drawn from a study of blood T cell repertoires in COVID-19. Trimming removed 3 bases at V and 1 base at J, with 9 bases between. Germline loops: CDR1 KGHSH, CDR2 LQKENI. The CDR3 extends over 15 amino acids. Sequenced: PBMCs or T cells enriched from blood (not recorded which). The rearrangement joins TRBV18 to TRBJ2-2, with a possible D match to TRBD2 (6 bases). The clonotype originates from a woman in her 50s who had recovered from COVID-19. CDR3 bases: TGTGCCAGCTCACCTATAGCGGTGAACACCGGGGAGCTGTTTTTT. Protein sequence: CASSPIAVNTGELFF.